Listed here is a single T cell receptor beta chain. This entry belongs to a study of shared clonotypes between healthy human individuals. V lost 4 bases, J lost 10 bases, and 9 bases stayed unmatched. The CDR3 extends over 15 amino acids. Germline CDR1 is WNHNN and CDR2 is SYGVQD (reference sequence). Assay: immunoSEQ multiplex PCR; the TCRdb copy retains only in-frame clones and omits some. The sample holds hundreds of thousands of clones, around 67% seen once. The chain uses TRBV10-1 and TRBJ2-1, with 11 bases matching TRBD2. The clonotype comes from a woman aged 30 to 39 in good health. Sequencing used memory CD4+ T cells sorted from blood. Subset noted: CD45RA-negative fraction. The CDR3 DNA is TGCGCCAGCAGTGCGGCGGTAGCGGGAGGGGAGGAGCAGTTCTTC. It encodes CASSAAVAGGEEQFF.